Listed below are T cell receptor beta chains from one sample, sequenced in a study of T cell changes during pregnancy in multiple sclerosis. TCRdb's copy holds only in-frame clones and misses some; the assay was immunoSEQ multiplex PCR. This sample has 100,000 or so clones; about 91% occur once, and the top ten carry over 3%. The sample was peripheral blood, taken in the second trimester of pregnancy. These receptors were collected from a female donor with multiple sclerosis, enrolled in a pregnancy study. Each CDR3 is given with its conserved first and last residue. The order of the fields is clone size, D gene, J gene, V gene, CDR3 protein, CDR3 DNA. A D gene is named only where the DNA matches it firmly. A row's size may be missing; if present it is once, few, many or a size class.

abundance: -; d_gene: TRBD1; j_gene: TRBJ2-3; v_gene: TRBV5-1; CDR3aa: CASSTQPPGTGGYDTQYF; CDR3nt: TGCGCCAGCAGCACACAACCCCCCGGGACAGGGGGTTACGATACGCAGTATTTT
abundance: -; d_gene: TRBD1; j_gene: TRBJ2-7; v_gene: TRBV28; CDR3aa: CASRYGTGGHEQYF; CDR3nt: TGTGCCAGCAGGTATGGGACAGGGGGGCACGAGCAGTACTTC
abundance: -; d_gene: TRBD1; j_gene: TRBJ1-1; v_gene: TRBV27; CDR3aa: CASSLYGTGGTEAFF; CDR3nt: TGTGCCAGCAGTTTATATGGGACAGGGGGAACTGAAGCTTTCTTT
abundance: -; d_gene: -; j_gene: TRBJ1-1; v_gene: TRBV14; CDR3aa: CASSQDIRGRPEAFF; CDR3nt: TGTGCCAGCAGCCAAGATATCAGGGGACGACCTGAAGCTTTCTTT
abundance: -; d_gene: -; j_gene: TRBJ2-5; v_gene: TRBV4-1; CDR3aa: CASSQDSRRETQYF; CDR3nt: TGCGCCAGCAGCCAAGATAGCCGTAGGGAGACCCAGTACTTC
abundance: -; d_gene: -; j_gene: TRBJ1-3; v_gene: TRBV19; CDR3aa: CASNSPLPSGNTIYF; CDR3nt: TGTGCCAGCAATTCCCCTCTACCATCTGGAAACACCATATATTTT
abundance: -; d_gene: TRBD1; j_gene: TRBJ2-7; v_gene: TRBV6-5; CDR3aa: CASSYTGTVTYEQYF; CDR3nt: TGTGCCAGCAGTTACACCGGGACAGTTACCTACGAGCAGTACTTC
abundance: -; d_gene: -; j_gene: TRBJ2-5; v_gene: TRBV27; CDR3aa: CASIPDQGRGTQYF; CDR3nt: TGTGCCAGCATCCCGGACCAGGGAAGGGGGACCCAGTACTTC
abundance: -; d_gene: -; j_gene: TRBJ1-5; v_gene: TRBV27; CDR3aa: CASSADVRGIRSNQPQHF; CDR3nt: TGTGCCAGCAGTGCAGACGTCAGGGGAATTCGTAGCAATCAGCCCCAGCATTTT
abundance: -; d_gene: TRBD2; j_gene: TRBJ2-2; v_gene: TRBV7-8; CDR3aa: CASSQVGGRAARELFF; CDR3nt: TGTGCCAGCAGCCAAGTGGGCGGGAGGGCGGCGAGGGAGCTGTTTTTT
abundance: -; d_gene: TRBD1; j_gene: TRBJ1-2; v_gene: TRBV6-5; CDR3aa: CASSSATGKGYTF; CDR3nt: TGTGCCAGCAGTTCCGCGACAGGGAAGGGCTACACCTTC
abundance: -; d_gene: -; j_gene: TRBJ2-6; v_gene: TRBV28; CDR3aa: CASSSLWGGAGANVLTF; CDR3nt: TGTGCCAGCAGTTCGTTATGGGGGGGCGCTGGGGCCAACGTCCTGACTTTC
abundance: -; d_gene: -; j_gene: TRBJ2-7; v_gene: TRBV27; CDR3aa: CASSLWGLDTYEQYF; CDR3nt: TGTGCCAGCAGTTTGTGGGGACTTGACACCTACGAGCAGTACTTC
abundance: few; d_gene: -; j_gene: TRBJ1-2; v_gene: TRBV5-8; CDR3aa: CASSTRPGFWYGYTF; CDR3nt: TGTGCCAGCAGCACCCGGCCAGGGTTCTGGTATGGCTACACCTTC
abundance: -; d_gene: TRBD1; j_gene: TRBJ2-1; v_gene: TRBV11-3; CDR3aa: CASSSRTGGAYNEQFF; CDR3nt: TGTGCCAGCAGCTCCAGGACAGGGGGCGCCTACAATGAGCAGTTCTTC
abundance: once; d_gene: -; j_gene: TRBJ2-7; v_gene: TRBV2; CDR3aa: CATRTVSYEQYF; CDR3nt: TGTGCCACCAGAACAGTGTCCTACGAGCAGTACTTC
abundance: -; d_gene: TRBD1; j_gene: TRBJ2-5; v_gene: TRBV5-1; CDR3aa: CASSFPPTGLEETQYF; CDR3nt: TGCGCCAGCAGCTTCCCTCCGACAGGGTTGGAGGAGACCCAGTACTTC
abundance: -; d_gene: -; j_gene: TRBJ1-2; v_gene: TRBV28; CDR3aa: CASSLEPGQNYGYTF; CDR3nt: TGTGCCAGCAGTTTAGAACCAGGACAAAACTATGGCTACACCTTC
abundance: -; d_gene: -; j_gene: TRBJ1-6; v_gene: TRBV6-1; CDR3aa: CASSDLSGVGPLHF; CDR3nt: TGTGCCAGCAGTGATCTTTCCGGGGTAGGGCCCCTCCACTTT
abundance: once; d_gene: -; j_gene: TRBJ2-3; v_gene: TRBV28; CDR3aa: CASSYSGRGRRTDTQYF; CDR3nt: TGTGCCAGCAGTTATTCGGGCAGGGGCCGCCGCACAGATACGCAGTATTTT
abundance: -; d_gene: TRBD1; j_gene: TRBJ1-5; v_gene: TRBV28; CDR3aa: CASSTRGPNQPQHF; CDR3nt: TGTGCCAGCAGCACTAGGGGGCCCAATCAGCCCCAGCATTTT
abundance: -; d_gene: TRBD2; j_gene: TRBJ2-1; v_gene: TRBV19; CDR3aa: CASSMSGSANEQFF; CDR3nt: TGTGCCAGTAGTATGAGCGGGAGCGCCAATGAGCAGTTCTTC
abundance: -; d_gene: -; j_gene: TRBJ1-1; v_gene: TRBV2; CDR3aa: CASRTGYSAEAFF; CDR3nt: TGTGCCAGCAGAACAGGGTACTCCGCTGAAGCTTTCTTT